Sequencing of this T cell receptor (beta chain) was carried out in a study of blood T cell repertoires in COVID-19. As processed by the authors: Estimates of nucleated cell counts were drawn from the amplification of reference gene primers. Here immunoSEQ multiplex PCR was the method, and the copy in TCRdb shows in-frame clones only, minus some. V and J calls and clone size are given by that table; D and trimming were obtained from the DNA. Altogether some 270,000 clones are present, approximately 85% being singletons, with the ten largest covering approximately 11%. This clone appeared a few times. V was clipped by 2 bases and J by 4 bases, with 14 bases between them. This CDR3 comprises 15 residues. CDR1 is MNHNS and CDR2 is SASEGT in the germline V gene.

The chain is built from TRBV6-1 and TRBJ1-2; D might be TRBD1 (5 bases). Sample: peripheral blood. This clonotype originated in a woman between 65 and 79 years old with acute or convalescent COVID-19. The CDR3 here is CASSEQGRLVYGYTF. The DNA for the CDR3 is TGTGCCAGCAGTGAACAGGGCAGGCTCGTCTATGGCTACACCTTC.